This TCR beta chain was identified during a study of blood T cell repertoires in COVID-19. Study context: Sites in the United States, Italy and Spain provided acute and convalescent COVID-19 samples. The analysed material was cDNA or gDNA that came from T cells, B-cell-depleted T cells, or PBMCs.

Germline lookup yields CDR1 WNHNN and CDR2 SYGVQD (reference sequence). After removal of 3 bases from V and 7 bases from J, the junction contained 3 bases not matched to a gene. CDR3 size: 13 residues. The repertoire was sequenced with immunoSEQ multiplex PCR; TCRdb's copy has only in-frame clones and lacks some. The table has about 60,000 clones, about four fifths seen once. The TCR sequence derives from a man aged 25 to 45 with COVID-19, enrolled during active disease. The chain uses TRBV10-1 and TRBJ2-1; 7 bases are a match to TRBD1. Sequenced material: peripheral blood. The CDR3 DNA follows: TGCGCCAGCAGTGACGGGACAGAAAATGAGCAGTTCTTC. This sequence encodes CASSDGTENEQFF.